One sample yielded the 22 T cell receptor beta chains listed below, sequenced in a study of T-cell reconstitution after alpha-beta-depleted transplantation in children. Unique molecular identifiers featured in how the TCRbeta library was prepared. TCRdb analysed the PCR reads with MiXCR anew, one entry per CDR3 protein. In the table there are some 830,000 distinct CDR3 sequences, 16% of which are singletons. The sample in question was PBMCs, mostly from graft donor cells, obtained 360 days after TCRalphabeta/CD19-depleted stem cell transplant. The receptors were sampled from a male patient between 5 and 17 years old who had a stem cell transplant for acute lymphoblastic leukemia, so the T cells may come from the graft donor.

There are many counts of this clonotype. This chain connects TRBV12-3 or TRBV12-4 to TRBJ1-3; D is uncertain. V lost 6 bases to trimming and J lost 0 bases, with 12 bases between them. This CDR3 contains 15 residues. The CDR3 spells CASRWTGSSGNTIYF. The CDR3 DNA reads as TGTGCCAGCAGATGGACGGGCAGCTCTGGAAACACCATATATTTT.

The chain uses TRBV5-1 and TRBJ2-7; 11 bases line up with TRBD2. Trimming cost V 4 bases and J 3 bases; bases outside gene matches: 9. CDR3 size: 16 residues. Germline values: CDR1 SGHRS, CDR2 YFSETQ. CDR3 coding DNA: TGCGCCAGCAGCCTTTCCCCCGGGACTAGCGGCTACGAGCAGTACTTC. Its translation is CASSLSPGTSGYEQYF.

J is TRBJ2-7 and V is TRBV9; possibly TRBD2 for D (6 bases). The ends were cut back, 3 bases at V and 3 bases at J, with 13 bases in the middle. CDR1 is SGDLS and CDR2 is YYNGEE in the germline V gene. CDR3 length: 14 amino acids. DNA for the CDR3: TGTGCCAGCAGCGGGGGGAGGACACTCTACGAGCAGTACTTC. Translation: CASSGGRTLYEQYF.

This clonotype was counted many times. The chain links TRBV6-6 to TRBJ2-7; D is unresolved. This CDR3 is 12 amino acids long. Trimming took off 0 bases at V and 6 bases at J, with 6 bases between the two ends. CDR1 MNHNY and CDR2 SVGAGI come from the germline V gene (reference sequence). This CDR3 is CASSYSIVEQYF. The CDR3 coding sequence is TGTGCCAGCAGTTACTCGATAGTCGAGCAGTACTTC.

This clonotype was seen a few times. V gene TRBV5-1 combines with J gene TRBJ1-1, with TRBD1 matching 9 bases. Germline CDR1 and CDR2: SGHRS and YFSETQ. The CDR3 consists of 16 residues. V lost 1 base and J lost 4; bases outside the gene matches: 8. CDR3 loop: CASSLNRGLLSTEAFF. CDR3 nucleotides: TGCGCCAGCAGCTTGAACAGGGGGCTCTTAAGCACTGAAGCTTTCTTT.

This clonotype was seen more than once but under ten times. The CDR3 loop is CSVVIRRGGNGYTF. The CDR3, as DNA: TGCAGCGTTGTTATTCGTAGGGGAGGGAATGGCTACACCTTC. The gene calls are TRBV29-1 and TRBJ1-2, with D perhaps matching TRBD1 (5 bases). Trimming stripped 4 bases from V and 6 bases from J, with 18 bases between. CDR3 length: 14 residues. Germline V gene lookup returns CDR1 SQVTM and CDR2 ANQGSEA.

The chain has TRBV4-1 and TRBJ2-5, with a tentative D call TRBD2 (5 bases). V lost 0 bases and J 3 bases, leaving 20 bases between the germline ends. This CDR3 has 18 amino acids. CDR1 and CDR2 (germline): MGHRA, YSYEKL. CDR3 DNA: TGCGCCAGCAGCCAAGAGCCATTCCGTGGGAGACCCAAAGAGACCCAGTACTTC. Translation gives CASSQEPFRGRPKETQYF.

In its sample, this clonotype was seen a few times. The CDR3 loop is CASTHAAIQETQYF. DNA for the CDR3: TGTGCCAGCACTCATGCGGCCATACAAGAGACCCAGTACTTC. The chain has TRBV12-3 or TRBV12-4 and TRBJ2-5; D is ambiguous. V dropped 7 bases and J dropped 2 bases, with 14 bases sitting between them. The CDR3 runs 14 residues.

This chain joins TRBV7-3 and TRBJ2-3; D gene unclear. Germline lookup yields CDR1 SGHTA and CDR2 FQGTGA. V lost 4 bases, J lost 5 bases, and 10 bases lay in between. The CDR3 loop spans 13 amino acids. CDR3 in amino acids: CASSSTLEDTQYF. The CDR3 DNA follows: TGTGCCAGCAGCTCGACATTGGAAGATACGCAGTATTTT.

There are many counts of this clonotype. The chain joins TRBV7-2 to TRBJ2-3; 8 positions match TRBD2. Germline values: CDR1 SGHTA, CDR2 FQGNSA. This CDR3 region has 15 residues. V shed 3 bases, J shed 2 bases, and the junction held 4 bases outside the gene matches. The CDR3 sequence: CASSFGGLVTDTQYF. Here the CDR3 DNA reads TGTGCCAGCAGCTTTGGGGGACTAGTCACAGATACGCAGTATTTT.

The V call is TRBV3-1, the J call TRBJ2-7; the match to TRBD2 covers 11 bases. V was pared by 2 bases and J by 6 bases, with 9 bases of the junction left unmatched. There are 16 residues in the CDR3. The V gene's germline CDR1 is LGHDT and CDR2 YNNKEL (reference sequence). The DNA of the CDR3 is TGTGCCAGCAGCCAACCGGGTAGCGGGAGGGCCTTCGAGCAGTACTTC. This codes for CASSQPGSGRAFEQYF.

This clonotype was observed a handful of times. The J gene is TRBJ2-1, the V gene TRBV29-1; D might be TRBD1 (6 bases). CDR3 length: 16 residues. Germline V lookup: CDR1 SQVTM, CDR2 ANQGSEA. V was trimmed by 4 bases and J by 5 bases, leaving 21 bases between them. The CDR3 DNA reads TGCAGCGTTGCCACCCCACAGGGTCGCAGGGACAATGAGCAGTTCTTC. Its protein is CSVATPQGRRDNEQFF.

This clonotype occurred a few times. CDR3 residues: CASSLNGLAGEGEQFF. The CDR3 DNA reads as TGTGCCAGCAGCTTAAATGGACTAGCGGGAGAAGGTGAGCAGTTCTTC. The rearrangement links TRBV7-8 to TRBJ2-1; 13 bases line up with TRBD2. Trimming took 2 bases from V and 9 from J; bases not matched to a gene: 7. This CDR3 region has 16 residues. The germline CDR1 and CDR2 sequences are SGHVS and FQNEAQ.

V is TRBV20-1 and J is TRBJ2-7; TRBD1 is a possible D gene (6 bases). The CDR3 sequence is 16 residues long. V shed 0 bases and J shed 2 bases, with 17 bases lying between them. Per the germline V gene, CDR1 is DFQATT and CDR2 is SNEGSKA (reference sequence). This CDR3 reads CSARDRDGTQTYEQYF. The CDR3 nucleotides read TGCAGTGCTAGAGACCGGGACGGGACACAGACCTACGAGCAGTACTTC.

The V gene is TRBV3-1, the J gene TRBJ1-5, with D hard to call. Looked up from germline, CDR1 is LGHDT and CDR2 is YNNKEL (reference sequence). There are 15 residues in the CDR3. V was clipped by 1 base and J by 3 bases, with 10 bases between them. This chain's CDR3 is CASSQGRGINQPQHF. The CDR3, as DNA: TGTGCCAGCAGCCAAGGTCGAGGGATCAATCAGCCCCAGCATTTT.

This sequence joins TRBV9 and TRBJ2-7, with TRBD2 identical over 12 bases. This CDR3 is built from 14 residues. Germline assignment: CDR1 SGDLS and CDR2 YYNGEE. V dropped 2 bases and J dropped 7; count of bases not matched to a gene: 4. CDR3 bases: TGTGCCAGCAGCGTGGCGACTAGCGGGGGAGAGCAGTACTTC. Its protein is CASSVATSGGEQYF.

The chain uses TRBV5-1 and TRBJ2-7; 7 bases match TRBD2. The CDR3 runs to 15 residues. In germline, CDR1 is SGHRS, CDR2 YFSETQ. J was trimmed by 0 bases and V by 2 bases; bases with no gene match: 5. CDR3 in DNA: TGCGCCAGCAGCTTTACTAGCGATTCCTCCTACGAGCAGTACTTC. This codes for CASSFTSDSSYEQYF.

This clonotype was counted only a few times. The chain has TRBV7-3 and TRBJ2-1; no reliable D call. The ends were cut back, 4 bases at V and 9 bases at J, with 7 bases in the middle. Germline CDR1 reads SGHTA; CDR2 reads FQGTGA. The CDR3 extends over 11 amino acids. CDR3 loop: CASSSPLEQFF. DNA for the CDR3: TGTGCCAGCAGCTCCCCACTTGAGCAGTTCTTC.

As DNA, the CDR3 is TGTGCCAGCAGTTACGAGTACTCTGGGGCCAACGTCCTGACTTTC. It encodes CASSYEYSGANVLTF. V usage is TRBV6-5 and J usage is TRBJ2-6; D gene ambiguous. The CDR3 is made up of 15 amino acids. Germline assignment: CDR1 MNHEY and CDR2 SVGAGI. V dropped 2 bases and J dropped 0 bases, with 5 bases sitting between them.

This clonotype has more than one count but fewer than ten. The V call is TRBV7-3, the J call TRBJ2-3; TRBD2 agrees at 7 bases. Germline V lookup: CDR1 SGHTA, CDR2 FQGTGA. V trimming: 5 bases; J trimming: 6 bases; junction bases outside the gene matches: 5. This CDR3 is 13 amino acids long. CDR3 residues: CASSPILADTQYF. CDR3 DNA sequence: TGTGCCAGCAGCCCAATACTAGCGGATACGCAGTATTTT.

This clonotype has a count of ten or more. The chain uses TRBV5-1 and TRBJ2-4; D might be TRBD1 (6 bases). Trimming took 2 bases from V and 6 from J, leaving 15 bases between them. CDR1 is SGHRS and CDR2 is YFSETQ in the germline V gene. This CDR3 is 15 amino acids long. DNA for the CDR3: TGCGCCAGCAGCTTCGGGACAAGCACGGGAAACATTCAGTACTTC. Protein product: CASSFGTSTGNIQYF.

The V gene is TRBV11-2, the J gene TRBJ2-7; TRBD1 aligns across 8 bases. V gave up 1 base and J gave up 2 bases; unmatched junction bases: 4. The germline CDR1 and CDR2 sequences are SGHAT and FQNNGV. This CDR3 contains 15 residues. For the CDR3, the DNA is TGTGCCAGCAGCTTAGGACAGGGGTATCCCTACGAGCAGTACTTC. Amino acids: CASSLGQGYPYEQYF. Supplemented by reference TRBV11-2 and TRBJ2-7, the full variable domain reads EAGVAQSPRYKIIEKRQSVAFWCNPISGHATLYWYQQILGQGPKLLIQFQNNGVVDDSQLPKDRFSAERLKGVDSTLKIQPAKLEDSAVYLCASSLGQGYPYEQYFGPGTRLTVT.